A single TCR beta chain is shown here with its context. No antigen is known for it. There are no base qualities to consult, and no much larger clone falls within one base. TCRbeta CDR3 regions were amplified from genomic DNA by means of the immunoSEQ Assay, a bias-controlled multiplex PCR. Per the original workflow: The number of nucleated cells in each sample was estimated from the amplification of reference gene primers within the assay. To quantify the absolute abundance of each unique TCRbeta CDR3 rearrangement, sequence reads were collapsed and filtered. For each sample, productive Simpson clonality was calculated as the square root of Simpson's diversity index over productive rearrangements. The table was pulled from immuneACCESS by TCRdb, which kept in-frame rearrangements only. Such tables lose some clones; where checked, under half of the loss comes from unresolved V genes, and the rest has no known cause. Clone size and V and J calls were adopted from that table, with D and trimming inferred from the DNA. This sample comprises about 280,000 clones, 82% of them detected only once. Roughly 4.7% of the sample goes to the ten largest clones.

Participants in the prospective study were enrolled through a virtual design, were aged roughly 18 to 100 years, and lived in roughly 26 United States geographic areas. Cohort assignment in the prospective study relied on participant-reported clinical history from a screening survey and a study questionnaire. Exposed participants were defined as having been in contact with someone with a PCR-confirmed or clinician-diagnosed COVID-19 case within 2 weeks of study entry. Each participant in the prospective study had whole blood, serum and a nasopharyngeal or oropharyngeal swab collected by mobile phlebotomists. Additional blood draws and questionnaires over an approximately 2-month period could optionally be provided by prospective study participants. Before DNA extraction, prospective study blood samples were shipped either frozen or at room temperature. This sample was included in a study of blood T cell repertoires in COVID-19 (TCRdb year 2020). Regarding the research as a whole: Collaborator samples came from the United States, Italy and Spain and covered acute and convalescent phases of COVID-19. The samples were drawn from the first 160 participants of the ongoing ImmuneRACE study and from 1,254 subjects provided by 6 global collaborators. Nearly every sample came with metadata listing a de-identified subject ID, COVID-19 status, age in years and sex. A freely available public database, intended as a resource for researchers studying the immune response to SARS-CoV-2, is where the repertoires were released. Where HLA class I and class II types were available, the types were taken from metadata supplied by the sample provider, not from assay-based typing. Deeply sampled blood TCRbeta repertoires from subjects exposed to, actively infected with, or recovered from COVID-19 were included in the dataset. The material from the prospective study consisted of cDNA or gDNA derived from T cells, B-cell-depleted T cells, or PBMCs.

General study outcomes and caveats: How much clinical and demographic metadata was included differed by source and by participant, and the metadata was provided uncurated.

At the junction V is shortened by 6 bases and J by 4 bases; bases outside the gene matches: 11. The cysteine opens and the phenylalanine closes a CDR3 of 16 amino acids. Only CDR3 DNA remains: 48 bases, in frame from the first base. From the germline V gene, CDR1 is SNHLY and CDR2 is FYNNEI. The chain uses TRBV2 and TRBJ2-3; the junction holds 9 bases that match TRBD2. Sequencing used PBMCs or T cells enriched from blood (not recorded which). This clonotype was obtained from a man aged 40-49 years who had been exposed to COVID-19. The DNA sequence follows: TGTGCCAGCAGGGAGACTAGCGGCAAGAATTCAGATACGCAGTATTTT. It translates to CASRETSGKNSDTQYF.